This T cell receptor beta chain appears in the sequencing data of a study of blood T cell repertoires in COVID-19. Study at large: Italy, Spain and the United States were the sources of the convalescent and acute COVID-19 samples.

The assay was immunoSEQ multiplex PCR, and TCRdb's table has in-frame clones only and misses some. Of about 220,000 clones listed, roughly 82% are singletons. The sequencing input was peripheral blood. This receptor was identified in a woman aged 65 to 85 with acute or convalescent COVID-19.

The CDR3 coding sequence is TGTGCCAGCAGCCCCCGACAAGTCAAAAACATTCAGTACTTC. Protein: CASSPRQVKNIQYF. This chain uses TRBV3-1 (or the pseudogene TRBV3-2) with TRBJ2-4; no firm D call. This CDR3 has 14 residues. CDR1 is LGHDT, CDR2 YNNKEL, per germline (reference sequence). V lost 4 bases and J 3 bases, leaving 10 bases between the germline ends.